This paragraph covers one T cell receptor (beta chain) sequence. What it recognizes is unknown. This entry comes from a study of OX40 agonist ivuxolimab in advanced cancers. Profiled with immunoSEQ multiplex PCR; TCRdb holds only in-frame clones, not every one. This sample carries around 84,000 clones, roughly 80% of them seen once, and the ten largest clones take approximately 7%. V shed 1 base and J 11 bases; nucleotides not matched to a gene: 6. CDR1 and CDR2 (germline): SGHTA, FQGNSA. The CDR3 covers 14 residues. Overall study results and limits: CD8+ T cells were the subset that, on average, had more expanded clones than CD4+.

The source of this sequence is an adult with an advanced solid tumor such as melanoma, head and neck, liver or kidney cancer. The sequenced sample was CD4+ or CD8+ T cells sorted from blood, obtained in a trial of the OX40 agonist ivuxolimab. The chain combines TRBV7-2 with TRBJ2-5; 11 bases map to TRBD2. CDR3 region: CASSLGGTSGAQYF. The CDR3 DNA sequence: TGTGCCAGCAGCTTAGGGGGGACTAGCGGTGCGCAGTACTTC.